Listed below are T cell receptor beta chains from one sample, sequenced in a study of human T cells and chemical hapten exposure. TCRdb reprocessed the RACE reads with MiXCR, giving one entry per CDR3 protein. The sample yields roughly 150,000 distinct CDR3 sequences, 12% seen once. The source material was whole blood, sampled in connection with sensitization to the hapten diphenylcyclopropenone (DPC). The receptor source for this set is a woman in her fifties or sixties with alopecia areata. Some clones in this sample may be carry-over from other donors' samples. Both conserved end residues are part of each CDR3. D genes are given only for firm matches. The size entry is marked missing in some rows and otherwise reads once, few, many or a size class.

D	size	J	V	CDR3	DNA
-	many	TRBJ1-2	TRBV5-4	CASSLPTDFNGYTF	TGTGCCAGCAGCTTGCCAACAGATTTCAATGGCTACACCTTC
-	many	TRBJ1-1	TRBV12-3/TRBV12-4	CASSLYSNTEAFF	TGTGCCAGCAGTTTATACAGCAACACTGAAGCTTTCTTT
-	many	TRBJ2-3	TRBV29-1	CSAEAGTDTQYF	TGCAGCGCCGAGGCCGGAACAGATACGCAGTATTTT
-	few	TRBJ2-2	TRBV4-3	CASSQEGPAGELFF	TGCGCCAGCAGCCAAGAGGGGCCCGCCGGGGAGCTGTTTTTT
TRBD2	few	TRBJ2-1	TRBV6-6	CASSYEGGRALRFF	TGTGCCAGCAGTTACGAAGGCGGGAGGGCCTTGAGGTTCTTC
-	many	TRBJ2-7	TRBV28	CASSPEGTSSYEQYF	TGTGCCAGCAGTCCAGAGGGGACCAGCTCCTACGAGCAGTACTTC
TRBD2	many	TRBJ2-7	TRBV2	CARGIAGGSNEQYF	TGTGCCCGCGGTATTGCGGGGGGGTCGAACGAGCAGTACTTC
-	few	TRBJ2-7	TRBV20-1	CSAARNRVISYEQYF	TGCAGTGCTGCCCGTAACAGGGTCATCTCCTACGAGCAGTACTTC
-	few	TRBJ2-7	TRBV6-2/TRBV6-3	CASSPPGRLYEQYF	TGTGCCAGCAGCCCCCCGGGCAGGCTGTACGAGCAGTACTTC
TRBD2	-	TRBJ2-5	TRBV29-1	CSVESGVQETQYF	TGCAGCGTTGAGAGCGGGGTCCAAGAGACCCAGTACTTC
-	-	TRBJ2-7	TRBV29-1	CSVEASPYEQYF	TGCAGCGTTGAAGCGAGCCCCTACGAGCAGTACTTC
-	many	TRBJ1-1	TRBV20-1	CSARPGGGRMNTEAFF	TGCAGTGCGCGTCCCGGCGGGGGGCGAATGAACACTGAAGCTTTCTTT
-	-	TRBJ2-7	TRBV7-6	CASSLIDASYEQYF	TGTGCCAGCAGCTTAATCGATGCCTCCTACGAGCAGTACTTC
-	once	TRBJ1-6	TRBV4-3	CASSQDGGRNSPLHF	TGCGCCAGCAGCCAAGATGGGGGAAGAAATTCACCCCTCCACTTT
TRBD1	few	TRBJ2-7	TRBV20-1	CSARAGTGGSYEQYF	TGCAGTGCTAGAGCTGGGACAGGGGGCTCCTACGAGCAGTACTTC
-	-	TRBJ2-7	TRBV11-2	CASNPDRTGYEQYF	TGTGCCAGCAACCCGGACAGAACGGGGTACGAGCAGTACTTC
-	-	TRBJ1-1	TRBV20-1	CSARSDTGAFF	TGCAGTGCCAGGAGTGACACTGGAGCTTTCTTT
TRBD2	few	TRBJ2-4	TRBV28	CASSPGGAKNIQYF	TGTGCCAGCAGTCCGGGGGGGGCCAAAAACATTCAGTACTTC
-	few	TRBJ2-3	TRBV4-1	CASSQAPISTDTQYF	TGCGCCAGCAGCCAGGCCCCCATAAGTACAGATACGCAGTATTTT
-	few	TRBJ1-4	TRBV5-5	CASSYATGSNEKLFF	TGTGCCAGCAGCTACGCGACAGGATCTAATGAAAAACTGTTTTTT
-	many	TRBJ2-3	TRBV7-2	CASSSRAGFLPGDTQYF	TGTGCCAGCAGCTCTCGAGCGGGCTTCCTCCCGGGAGATACGCAGTATTTT
TRBD2	-	TRBJ2-3	TRBV12-3/TRBV12-4	CASSWVGGPNTQYF	TGTGCCAGCAGTTGGGTGGGAGGGCCGAATACGCAGTATTTT
-	few	TRBJ2-7	TRBV24-1	CATSNNHEQYF	TGTGCCACTAGTAATAACCACGAGCAGTACTTC
-	-	TRBJ2-4	TRBV29-1	CSARAPGGAKNIQYF	TGCAGCGCCAGAGCCCCAGGCGGGGCCAAAAACATTCAGTACTTC
-	once	TRBJ2-3	TRBV7-8	CASQWGSGDTQYF	TGTGCCAGCCAATGGGGGAGCGGGGATACGCAGTATTTT
-	many	TRBJ2-7	TRBV20-1	CSAKGPSSYEQYF	TGCAGTGCTAAGGGACCGAGCTCCTACGAGCAGTACTTC
-	few	TRBJ2-2	TRBV20-1	CSARSGRGEELFF	TGCAGTGCTAGATCTGGGCGCGGAGAGGAGCTGTTTTTT
-	many	TRBJ1-1	TRBV7-2	CASSLGLYTEAFF	TGTGCCAGCAGCTTAGGGTTATACACTGAAGCTTTCTTT
-	-	TRBJ1-1	TRBV7-3	CASSSAGTEAFF	TGTGCCAGCAGCTCGGCGGGGACTGAAGCTTTCTTT
TRBD1	-	TRBJ2-7	TRBV19	CASRQGPHEQYF	TGTGCCAGTAGACAGGGGCCGCACGAGCAGTACTTC
-	-	TRBJ2-2	TRBV7-3	CASSPLGIDTGELFF	TGTGCCAGCAGCCCTCTTGGGATCGACACCGGGGAGCTGTTTTTT
TRBD2	few	TRBJ2-3	TRBV6-1	CASSPPGRTQYF	TGTGCCAGCAGTCCCCCCGGGAGGACGCAGTATTTT
-	-	TRBJ2-1	TRBV6-1	CASSGGFETGKYEQFF	TGTGCCAGCTCAGGGGGGTTTGAGACAGGGAAGTATGAGCAGTTCTTC
-	many	TRBJ2-7	TRBV2	CAGQRGFFYEQYF	TGTGCCGGACAGAGGGGGTTTTTCTACGAGCAGTACTTC
TRBD1	many	TRBJ1-2	TRBV11-2	CASRTGQGHGYTF	TGTGCCAGCAGGACGGGACAGGGACACGGCTACACCTTC
TRBD1	many	TRBJ2-5	TRBV20-1	CSASPGQGRETQYF	TGCAGTGCTAGCCCCGGACAGGGGAGGGAGACCCAGTACTTC
-	many	TRBJ2-1	TRBV6-6	CASSYRRNEQFF	TGTGCCAGCAGTTACCGCAGGAATGAGCAGTTCTTC
-	many	TRBJ2-1	TRBV5-6	CASSLWGNNEQFF	TGTGCCAGCAGCTTGTGGGGTAACAATGAGCAGTTCTTC
TRBD2	-	TRBJ2-1	TRBV9	CASSVGSGRARGYNEQFF	TGTGCCAGCAGCGTAGGTAGCGGGAGGGCCCGAGGCTACAATGAGCAGTTCTTC
-	many	TRBJ2-2	TRBV20-1	CSASKVTGTGELFF	TGCAGTGCTAGTAAAGTGACAGGTACCGGGGAGCTGTTTTTT
-	few	TRBJ2-1	TRBV12-3/TRBV12-4	CATRPGLSSYNEQFF	TGTGCCACCCGACCGGGCCTGAGCTCCTACAATGAGCAGTTCTTC
-	few	TRBJ2-7	TRBV24-1	CATSDGTLGEQYF	TGTGCCACCAGTGATGGCACCCTGGGGGAGCAGTACTTC
-	many	TRBJ1-1	TRBV7-2	CASSLGIRVGTEAFF	TGTGCCAGCAGCTTAGGGATTAGGGTGGGAACTGAAGCTTTCTTT
TRBD1	few	TRBJ1-2	TRBV5-1	CASSLPGTGYGYTF	TGCGCCAGCAGCTTGCCTGGGACAGGGTATGGCTACACCTTC
TRBD2	-	TRBJ2-1	TRBV11-3	CASSLGLAEAGEQFF	TGTGCCAGCAGCTTGGGACTAGCGGAAGCGGGTGAGCAGTTCTTC
TRBD2	many	TRBJ2-7	TRBV20-1	CSASLAGTSYEQYF	TGCAGTGCTAGCCTAGCGGGGACGTCCTACGAGCAGTACTTC
-	many	TRBJ2-2	TRBV6-1	CASSEIAPGRSELFF	TGTGCCAGCAGTGAAATTGCACCGGGACGGTCGGAGCTGTTTTTT
-	-	TRBJ1-5	TRBV27	CASSPRSQGSNQPQHF	TGTGCCAGCAGTCCACGATCCCAAGGGTCCAATCAGCCCCAGCATTTT
-	few	TRBJ2-3	TRBV18	CASSPLSSGGVRTDTQYF	TGTGCCAGCTCACCACTGAGTAGCGGTGGAGTGCGCACAGATACGCAGTATTTT
-	few	TRBJ2-7	TRBV3-1	CASSQVPDRSYEQYF	TGTGCCAGCAGCCAAGTACCGGACAGATCCTACGAGCAGTACTTC
-	many	TRBJ1-5	TRBV5-1	CASSLGGSNQPQHF	TGTGCCAGCAGCCTCGGGGGCTCCAATCAGCCCCAGCATTTT
-	-	TRBJ2-7	TRBV2	CASSEGTGPLANEQYF	TGTGCCAGCAGTGAAGGTACAGGCCCCCTCGCCAACGAGCAGTACTTC